This TCR beta chain is drawn from a study of CD8 T cells in ankylosing spondylitis. TCRdb used MiXCR to reprocess the 5' RACE reads, holding one entry per CDR3 protein. This table holds 500,000 to 550,000 distinct CDR3 sequences, roughly 13% found once. Broader study findings: A TCR beta motif made of several highly homologous variants seemed typical of ankylosing spondylitis blood. As for the disease-linked clones, they showed a CD8+ phenotype and occurred at relatively low frequencies in peripheral blood.

CDR1 is KGHSH and CDR2 is LQKENI in the germline V gene. V lost 2 bases and J lost 3; bases outside the gene matches: 3. This CDR3 region has 16 residues. Of note for this clonotype: Its specificity is unknown.

This TCR was sampled from a male donor with ankylosing spondylitis. The chain employs TRBV18 and TRBJ2-1, with TRBD2 identical over 11 bases. Sequencing input: blood, either unsorted or a sorted T cell fraction (not recorded which). DNA for the CDR3: TGTGCCAGCTCACCAGGACTAGCGGGCATCTACAATGAGCAGTTCTTC. This codes for CASSPGLAGIYNEQFF.